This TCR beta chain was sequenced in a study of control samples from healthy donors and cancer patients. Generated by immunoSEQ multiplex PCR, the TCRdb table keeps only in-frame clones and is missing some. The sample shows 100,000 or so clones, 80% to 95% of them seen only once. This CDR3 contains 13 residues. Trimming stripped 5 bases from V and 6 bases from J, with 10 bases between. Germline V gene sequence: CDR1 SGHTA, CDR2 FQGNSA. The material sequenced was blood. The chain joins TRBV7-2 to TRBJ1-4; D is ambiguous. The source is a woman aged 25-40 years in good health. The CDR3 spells CASSPRIYEKLFF. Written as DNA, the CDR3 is TGTGCCAGCAGCCCCCGGATTTATGAAAAACTGTTTTTT.